This is a list of T cell receptor beta chains from one sample in a study of PD-1 blockade in classical Hodgkin lymphoma. TCRdb keeps only in-frame clones here, not all; method: immunoSEQ multiplex PCR. The sample has 70,000 or so clones, approximately 93% seen once. The sample consisted of peripheral blood mononuclear cells (PBMCs). These receptors originate from a human donor with classical Hodgkin lymphoma. The CDR3 runs from the conserved cysteine through the conserved F or W. D genes are given only for firm matches.

>14|TRBJ2-2|TRBV5-1|TRBD1
CASSGGTGSAELFF
>15|TRBJ2-7|TRBV6-6|TRBD1
CASSYSAGGSYEQYF
>16|TRBJ2-7|TRBV21-1|-
CASSLKYRTITYEQYF
>15|TRBJ1-2|TRBV6-5|-
CATRPWDGSNYGYTF
>14|TRBJ2-5|TRBV1|-
CTSSPEGGGETQYF
>17|TRBJ2-3|TRBV28|TRBD2
CASSTRLAGGVEDTQYF
>16|TRBJ1-5|TRBV19|-
CASSTPWRGGDQPQHF
>14|TRBJ2-1|TRBV11-2|TRBD2
CASSLGLARNEQFF
>15|TRBJ2-1|TRBV15|-
CATSRAGSSYNEQFF
>16|TRBJ1-4|TRBV7-2|TRBD1
CASSSHIGTVNEKLFF
>15|TRBJ2-7|TRBV5-1|TRBD2
CASSLALTGGYEQYF
>17|TRBJ2-2|TRBV11-2|TRBD2
CASSLGLAGGSTGELFF
>15|TRBJ2-2|TRBV5-1|TRBD1
CASSFGDRETGELFF
>13|TRBJ1-2|TRBV6-5|-
CASSYGNNYGYTF
>13|TRBJ1-6|TRBV18|-
CASSQGVHSPLHF
>15|TRBJ1-6|TRBV15|-
CATSRTALNNSPLHF
>16|TRBJ2-7|TRBV11-2|TRBD2
CASSLLAAGNVYEQYF
>12|TRBJ2-7|TRBV7-6|-
CASSSNSYEQYF
>13|TRBJ2-3|TRBV27|-
CASKPADSDTQYF
>14|TRBJ2-1|TRBV7-2|TRBD1
CASSSRTGGGEQFF
>14|TRBJ2-1|TRBV5-1|TRBD1
CASSSGQEYNEQFF
>16|TRBJ2-1|TRBV5-4|TRBD2
CASSFGLAGSYNEQFF
>15|TRBJ2-7|TRBV6-8|-
CASSTKRDTSYEQYF
>14|TRBJ2-7|TRBV19|-
CASKRGREAYEQYF
>17|TRBJ2-6|TRBV16|-
CASSPATGISGANVLTF
>15|TRBJ2-1|TRBV2|TRBD2
CASRRLASGSTEQFF
>16|TRBJ2-1|TRBV5-1|TRBD1
CASSLFGTGGGNEQFF
>12|TRBJ1-5|TRBV18|-
CASSSGNQPQHF
>17|TRBJ1-1|TRBV1|-
CTSSQRTGGESNTEAFF
>15|TRBJ2-7|TRBV28|-
CASEGNWDFTYEQYF
>16|TRBJ2-7|TRBV28|TRBD1
CASRSPTPGQPYEQYF
>13|TRBJ2-2|TRBV9|-
CASSVQTYGELFF
>13|TRBJ2-3|TRBV6-4|TRBD1
CASIGTVTDTQYF
>16|TRBJ2-5|TRBV11-2|-
CASSLGGSAAGETQYF
>14|TRBJ1-1|TRBV9|-
CASSVGTAYTEAFF
>14|TRBJ2-3|TRBV6-1|-
CASSGGDSTDTQYF
>18|TRBJ1-2|TRBV11-2|TRBD1
CASSLIPGGQGYFYGYTF
>12|TRBJ2-1|TRBV29-1|TRBD1
CSVGTGKSEQFF
>14|TRBJ2-1|TRBV10-1|-
CASSVGYSYNEQFF
>17|TRBJ1-5|TRBV27|TRBD1
CASSFGYRGHPNQPQHF
>16|TRBJ2-1|TRBV4-3|TRBD2
CASSQEGLAGYNEQFF
>15|TRBJ1-5|TRBV27|-
CASSFGQAPNQPQHF
>14|TRBJ2-3|TRBV10-2|-
CASSVYQGTDTQYF
>15|TRBJ1-2|TRBV7-9|TRBD1
CASSGTGGQRGGYTF
>13|TRBJ1-1|TRBV5-1|-
CASSLSRDTEAFF
>14|TRBJ1-1|TRBV5-6|TRBD1
CASSWDRRNTEAFF
>16|TRBJ1-4|TRBV7-2|-
CASSLLSRTVNEKLFF
>14|TRBJ2-3|TRBV5-1|-
CASSRGASPDTQYF
>15|TRBJ2-2|TRBV12-5|TRBD1
CASGPGQSNTGELFF
>15|TRBJ2-5|TRBV2|TRBD2
CASMSSSGSYGTQYF
>14|TRBJ1-2|TRBV30|-
CAWSGTESNYGYTF
>16|TRBJ1-6|TRBV5-1|-
CASSPNSGQINSPLHF
>14|TRBJ1-4|TRBV27|-
CASSSRALGEKLFF
>16|TRBJ2-1|TRBV7-2|TRBD2
CASSFDVAGTLREQFF
>13|TRBJ1-2|TRBV6-6|-
CASSYRLAYGYTF
>18|TRBJ2-3|TRBV6-4|-
CASSEVPAGGPGTDTQYF
>15|TRBJ1-2|TRBV19|-
CASSTTQGRLNGYTF
>16|TRBJ1-3|TRBV4-3|-
CASSQAREGGGNTIYF
>14|TRBJ1-1|TRBV6-5|-
CASRLEPVNTEAFF
>16|TRBJ2-5|TRBV7-3|TRBD2
CASSLTGTSGRETQYF